The source of this TCR beta chain is a study of cytomegalovirus exposure and HLA in healthy donors. Study-wide findings and caveats: Trimming of TCR beta V- and J-genes showed a link, identified in a later analysis, to a missense DCLRE1C variant.

13 Jbeta primers and 60 Vbeta primers were used for the PCR. The table came from immunoSEQ multiplex PCR; TCRdb's copy has only in-frame clones and leaves some out. The sample holds around 180,000 clones, roughly four fifths seen once. On this clone itself: Its antigen remains unidentified.

Germline CDR1 reads LGHNA; CDR2 reads YSLEER. V lost 4 bases, J lost 4 bases, and 10 bases stayed unmatched. The CDR3 loop spans 16 amino acids. This clonotype originated in a woman aged 45-60 years in good health and CMV-seronegative. V usage is TRBV4-3 and J usage is TRBJ2-3; TRBD2 matches 8 bases. The sample consisted of PBMCs. CDR3 residues: CASSRRTSIHPDTQYF. The CDR3 coding sequence is TGCGCCAGCAGCCGACGGACTAGCATCCACCCAGATACGCAGTATTTT.